The sequence of this T cell receptor beta chain was determined in a study of shared clonotypes between healthy human individuals. General observations from the study: Among non-shared clonotypes, generation probabilities were lower than among those shared by all four donors. Represented diversity (both genetic and exposure-history) was limited by the small number of donors.

V gave up 5 bases and J gave up 4 bases, with 14 bases separating them. Germline lookup yields CDR1 SNHLY and CDR2 FYNNEI. This CDR3 is 15 amino acids long. Deep was the level at which the assay was run. The sorted-subset replicate PCRs were given about 210 ng DNA, which is tens of thousands of T cell genomes. The method was immunoSEQ multiplex PCR; TCRdb's version includes in-frame clones alone and lacks a portion of them. Of hundreds of thousands of clones listed, roughly 70% were seen once; the top ten hold under 2%. Comment on this clone: Antigen specificity is unknown.

The chain links TRBV2 to TRBJ2-2; D is perhaps TRBD1 (6 bases). The sequence was obtained from a woman in her twenties or thirties in good health. Material: memory CD4+ T cells sorted from blood. Subset given: CD45RA-negative fraction. The CDR3 nucleotides are TGTGCCAGCAGTCAACAGGGATATACCACCGGGGAGCTGTTTTTT. The encoded protein is CASSQQGYTTGELFF. The full variable domain, with the rest looked up from reference TRBV2 and TRBJ2-2, is EPEVTQTPSHQVTQMGQEVILRCVPISNHLYFYWYRQILGQKVEFLVSFYNNEISEKSEIFDDQFSVERPDGSNFTLKIRSTKLEDSAMYFCASSQQGYTTGELFFGEGSRLTVL.